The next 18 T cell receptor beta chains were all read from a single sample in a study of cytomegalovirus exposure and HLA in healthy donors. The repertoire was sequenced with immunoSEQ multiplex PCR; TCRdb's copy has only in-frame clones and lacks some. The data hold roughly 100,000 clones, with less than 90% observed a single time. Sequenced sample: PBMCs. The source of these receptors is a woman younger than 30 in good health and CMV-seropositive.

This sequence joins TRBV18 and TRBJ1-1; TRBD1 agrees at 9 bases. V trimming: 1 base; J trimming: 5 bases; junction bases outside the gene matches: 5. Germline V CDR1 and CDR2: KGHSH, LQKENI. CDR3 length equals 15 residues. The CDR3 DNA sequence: TGTGCCAGCTCACCACGGTTGACAGGGGGAACTGAAGCTTTCTTT. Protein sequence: CASSPRLTGGTEAFF.

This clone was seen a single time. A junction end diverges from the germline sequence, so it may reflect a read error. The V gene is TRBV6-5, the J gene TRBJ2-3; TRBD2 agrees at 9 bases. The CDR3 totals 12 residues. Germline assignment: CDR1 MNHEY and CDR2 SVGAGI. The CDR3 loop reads CASSRERGALDF. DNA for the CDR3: TGTGCCAGCAGCAGGGAGCGGGGGGCCCTAGATTTT.

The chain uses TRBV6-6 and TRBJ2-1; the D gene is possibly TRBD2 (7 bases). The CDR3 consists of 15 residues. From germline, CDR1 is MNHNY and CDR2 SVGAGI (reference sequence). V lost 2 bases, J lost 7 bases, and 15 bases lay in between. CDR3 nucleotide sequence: TGTGCCAGCAGTTACATCGGGGGGCCGGGGAATGAGCAGTTCTTC. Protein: CASSYIGGPGNEQFF.

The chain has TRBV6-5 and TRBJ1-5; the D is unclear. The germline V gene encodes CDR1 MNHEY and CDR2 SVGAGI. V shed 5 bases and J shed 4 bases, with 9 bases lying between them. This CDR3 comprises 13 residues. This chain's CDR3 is CASSRRGNQPQHF. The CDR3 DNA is TGTGCCAGCAGTAGAAGAGGGAATCAGCCCCAGCATTTT.

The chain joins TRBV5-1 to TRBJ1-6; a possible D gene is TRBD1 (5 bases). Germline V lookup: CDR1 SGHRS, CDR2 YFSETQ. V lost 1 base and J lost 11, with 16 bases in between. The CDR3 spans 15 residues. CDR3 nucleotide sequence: TGCGCCAGCAGCTTGCTTGGGGACCCGGGGGCACCCCTCCACTTT. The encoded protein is CASSLLGDPGAPLHF.

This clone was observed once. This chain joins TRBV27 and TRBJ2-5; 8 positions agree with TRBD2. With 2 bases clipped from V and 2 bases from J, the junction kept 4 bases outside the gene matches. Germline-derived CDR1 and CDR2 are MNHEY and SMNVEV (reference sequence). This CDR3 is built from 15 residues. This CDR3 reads CASSLNGGVQETQYF. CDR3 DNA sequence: TGTGCCAGCAGTTTAAACGGGGGGGTACAAGAGACCCAGTACTTC.

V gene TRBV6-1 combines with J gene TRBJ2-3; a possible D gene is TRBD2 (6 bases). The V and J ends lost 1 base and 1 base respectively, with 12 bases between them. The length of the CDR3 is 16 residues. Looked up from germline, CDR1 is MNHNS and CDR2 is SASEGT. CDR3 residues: CASSEGRGTGTDTQYF. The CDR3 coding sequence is TGTGCCAGCAGTGAAGGGAGAGGGACTGGCACAGATACGCAGTATTTT.

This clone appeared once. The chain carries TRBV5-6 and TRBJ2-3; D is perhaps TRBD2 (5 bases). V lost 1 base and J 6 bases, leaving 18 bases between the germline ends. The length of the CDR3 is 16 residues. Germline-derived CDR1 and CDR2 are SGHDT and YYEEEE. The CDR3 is CASSLMLAVSIDTQYF. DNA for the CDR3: TGTGCCAGCAGCTTGATGCTAGCCGTCAGCATCGATACGCAGTATTTT.

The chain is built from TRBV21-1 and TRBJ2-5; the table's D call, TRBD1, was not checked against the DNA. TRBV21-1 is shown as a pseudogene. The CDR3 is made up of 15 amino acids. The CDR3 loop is CASSARQGGQETQYF. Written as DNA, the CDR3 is TGTGCCAGCAGCGCCCGACAGGGGGGGCAAGAGACCCAGTACTTC.

CDR3: CASLMWGGAGNTIYF. CDR3 DNA: TGTGCCAGCTTGATGTGGGGGGGCGCTGGAAACACCATATATTTT. The genes are TRBV28 and TRBJ1-3, with a tentative D call TRBD1 (6 bases). The V end was cut by 8 bases, the J end by 2 bases, with 16 bases between. The CDR3 extends over 15 amino acids. Germline V CDR1 and CDR2: MDHEN, SYDVKM.

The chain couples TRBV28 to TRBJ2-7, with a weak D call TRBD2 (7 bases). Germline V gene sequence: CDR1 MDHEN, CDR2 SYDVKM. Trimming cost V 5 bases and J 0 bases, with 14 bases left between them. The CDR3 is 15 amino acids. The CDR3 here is CASSGGGVGSYEQYF. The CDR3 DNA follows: TGTGCCAGCAGTGGAGGGGGGGTCGGCTCCTACGAGCAGTACTTC.

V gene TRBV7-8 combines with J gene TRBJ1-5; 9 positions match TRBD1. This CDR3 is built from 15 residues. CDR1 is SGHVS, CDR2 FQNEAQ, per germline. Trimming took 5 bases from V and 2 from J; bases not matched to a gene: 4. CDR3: CASSPRDRGNQPQHF. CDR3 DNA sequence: TGTGCCAGCAGCCCCCGGGACAGGGGCAATCAGCCCCAGCATTTT.

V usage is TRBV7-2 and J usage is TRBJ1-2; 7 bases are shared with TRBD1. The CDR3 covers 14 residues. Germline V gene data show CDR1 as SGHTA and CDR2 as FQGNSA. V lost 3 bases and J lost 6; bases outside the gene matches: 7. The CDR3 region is CASSFLVTGDGYTF. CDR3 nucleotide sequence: TGTGCCAGCAGCTTTCTGGTAACAGGGGATGGCTACACCTTC.

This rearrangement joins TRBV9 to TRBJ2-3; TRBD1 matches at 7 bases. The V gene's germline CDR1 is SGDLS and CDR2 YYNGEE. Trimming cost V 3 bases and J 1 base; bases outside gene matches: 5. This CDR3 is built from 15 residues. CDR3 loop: CASSATGWGTDTQYF. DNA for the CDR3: TGTGCCAGCAGCGCGACAGGGTGGGGCACAGATACGCAGTATTTT.

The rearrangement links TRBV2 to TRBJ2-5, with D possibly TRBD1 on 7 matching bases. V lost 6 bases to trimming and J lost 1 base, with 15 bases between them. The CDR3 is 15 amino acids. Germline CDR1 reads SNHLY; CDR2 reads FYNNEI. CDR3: CASSSNRGLQETQYF. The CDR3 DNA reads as TGTGCCAGCAGCTCAAACAGGGGACTCCAAGAGACCCAGTACTTC.

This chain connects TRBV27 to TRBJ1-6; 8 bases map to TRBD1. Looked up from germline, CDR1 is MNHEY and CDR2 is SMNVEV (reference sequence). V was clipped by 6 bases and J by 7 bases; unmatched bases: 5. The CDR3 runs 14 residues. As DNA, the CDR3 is TGTGCCAGCAGCCCAGGGGGCTGGAATTCACCCCTCCACTTT. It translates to CASSPGGWNSPLHF.

The DNA for the CDR3 is TGCGCCAGCAGCGGACAGGGTGACAATTCACCCCTCCACTTT. Translating gives CASSGQGDNSPLHF. This chain uses TRBV5-1 with TRBJ1-6, with 8 positions matching TRBD1. Germline V gives CDR1 SGHRS, CDR2 YFSETQ. Trimming cost V 4 bases and J 7 bases; bases outside gene matches: 4. The length of the CDR3 is 14 residues.

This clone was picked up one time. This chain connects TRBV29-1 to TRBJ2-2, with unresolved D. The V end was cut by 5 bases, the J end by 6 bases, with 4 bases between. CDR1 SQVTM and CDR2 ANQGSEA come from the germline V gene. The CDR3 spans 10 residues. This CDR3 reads CSVHSGELFF. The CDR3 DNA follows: TGCAGCGTTCACTCCGGGGAGCTGTTTTTT.